The rows below give T cell receptor beta chains drawn from one sample of a study of T cells in localized non-small cell lung cancer. TCRdb's table, derived via immunoSEQ multiplex PCR, lists solely in-frame clones and lacks some. The sample lists 45,000 to 60,000 clones, around three quarters seen once, with about 4% in the top ten. Sequencing was performed on PBMCs, taken before any cancer treatment. The receptors were gathered from a woman aged 35 to 70 with stage II lung adenocarcinoma. Each CDR3 is given with its conserved first and last residue. The D gene is left open where the match is weak. Part of the rows lack a size; the others show once, few, many or a class for expanded clones.

clone size	V gene	D gene	CDR3 length	J gene	CDR3 DNA	CDR3 protein
NA	TRBV19	NA	13	TRBJ1-1	TGTGCCAGTTACAGGGAGGGTGGCACTGAAGCTTTCTTT	CASYREGGTEAFF
NA	TRBV28	NA	15	TRBJ2-5	TGTGCCATCTCCTACTATGGGGGGCTAGGGGAGACCCAGTACTTC	CAISYYGGLGETQYF
NA	TRBV6-6	NA	14	TRBJ1-2	TGTGCCAGCAGTTACTCGACGGGGAACTATGGCTACACCTTC	CASSYSTGNYGYTF
few	TRBV27	NA	13	TRBJ1-4	TGTGCCAGCAGTCCCCCGGGTGACGAAAAACTGTTTTTT	CASSPPGDEKLFF
NA	TRBV7-9	NA	13	TRBJ2-3	TGTGCCAGCAGCTTAGAGTCGGCAGATACGCAGTATTTT	CASSLESADTQYF
NA	TRBV7-2	TRBD2	15	TRBJ2-5	TGTGCCAGCAGCTTACAGGGCGGGGGGGAAGAGACCCAGTACTTC	CASSLQGGGEETQYF
NA	TRBV6-5	NA	13	TRBJ2-7	TGTGCCAGCAGTTCCCCATCCCTATACGAGCAGTACTTC	CASSSPSLYEQYF
once	TRBV7-2	NA	15	TRBJ2-1	TGTGCCAGCAGCTTAATCGCACAGGGATACAATGAGCAGTTCTTC	CASSLIAQGYNEQFF
many	TRBV18	TRBD2	15	TRBJ2-7	TGTGCCAGCTCACCAACTAGCGGGGGAAGCAACGAGCAGTACTTC	CASSPTSGGSNEQYF
NA	TRBV2	TRBD1	16	TRBJ2-7	TGTGCCAGCAGTGTTCCCCTAAGGACAGGTTCCTACGAGCAGTACTTC	CASSVPLRTGSYEQYF
NA	TRBV15	TRBD1	15	TRBJ2-2	TGTGCCACCACCCGGGACAGGGGGAGCACCGGGGAGCTGTTTTTT	CATTRDRGSTGELFF
NA	TRBV29-1	NA	11	TRBJ1-1	TGCAGCTCATACAGTGGGACTGAAGCTTTCTTT	CSSYSGTEAFF
NA	TRBV7-6	NA	18	TRBJ2-1	TGTGCCAGCAGCTTAGGTTACCTGGACATTAACTCCTACAATGAGCAGTTCTTC	CASSLGYLDINSYNEQFF
NA	TRBV7-7	NA	13	TRBJ2-5	TGTGCTAGCAGCCGATACAGGGAAGAGACCCAGTACTTC	CASSRYREETQYF
NA	TRBV7-6	NA	15	TRBJ2-5	TGTGCCAGCAGCTTAGAGGGGGGATCCTGGGAGACCCAGTACTTC	CASSLEGGSWETQYF
NA	TRBV5-4	NA	13	TRBJ2-5	TGTGCCAGCAGCGGGTATCGAGGAGAGACCCAGTACTTC	CASSGYRGETQYF
NA	TRBV18	NA	16	TRBJ1-5	TGTGCCAGCTCACCCTTACTGGCAAATAGCAATCAGCCCCAGCATTTT	CASSPLLANSNQPQHF
NA	TRBV7-9	TRBD1	14	TRBJ1-5	TGTGCCAGCAGTTACGGGACAGAAAATCAGCCCCAGCATTTT	CASSYGTENQPQHF
NA	TRBV14	NA	15	TRBJ2-7	TGTGCCAGCAGCTTTCGGGCAGAGTACCACTACGAGCAGTACTTC	CASSFRAEYHYEQYF
NA	TRBV29-1	NA	12	TRBJ1-2	TGCAGCGTTGTTTGGCAGAACTATGGCTACACCTTC	CSVVWQNYGYTF
NA	TRBV30	NA	14	TRBJ1-1	TGTGCCTGGAGGGGGGACCGGTTCTTTACTGAAGCTTTCTTT	CAWRGDRFFTEAFF
NA	TRBV7-9	NA	14	TRBJ2-7	TGTGCCAGCAGCTTTGAGGGGGGCGGGGACGAGCAGTACTTC	CASSFEGGGDEQYF
NA	TRBV7-9	TRBD1	14	TRBJ2-7	TGTGCCAGCAGCCATGACAGGGGTGGCTACGAGCAGTACTTC	CASSHDRGGYEQYF
NA	TRBV6-6	NA	13	TRBJ1-5	TGTGCCAGCATGAGGGGGAGCAATCAGCCCCAGCATTTT	CASMRGSNQPQHF